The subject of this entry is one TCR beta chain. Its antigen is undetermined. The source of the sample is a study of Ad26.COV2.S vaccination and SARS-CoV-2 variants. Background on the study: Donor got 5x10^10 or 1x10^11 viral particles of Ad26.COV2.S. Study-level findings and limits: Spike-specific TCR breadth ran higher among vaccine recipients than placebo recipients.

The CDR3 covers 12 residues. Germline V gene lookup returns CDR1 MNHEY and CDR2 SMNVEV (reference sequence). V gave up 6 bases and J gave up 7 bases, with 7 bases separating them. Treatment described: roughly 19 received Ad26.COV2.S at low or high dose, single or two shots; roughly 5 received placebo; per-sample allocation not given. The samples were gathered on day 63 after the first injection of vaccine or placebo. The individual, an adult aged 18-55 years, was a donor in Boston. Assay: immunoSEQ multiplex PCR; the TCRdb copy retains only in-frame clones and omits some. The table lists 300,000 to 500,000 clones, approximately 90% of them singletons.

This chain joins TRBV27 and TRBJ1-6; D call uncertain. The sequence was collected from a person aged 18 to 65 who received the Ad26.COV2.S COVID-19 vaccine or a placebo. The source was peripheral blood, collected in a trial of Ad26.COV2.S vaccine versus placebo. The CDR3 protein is CASSSQNSPLHF. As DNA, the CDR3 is TGTGCCAGCAGCTCCCAAAATTCACCCCTCCACTTT.